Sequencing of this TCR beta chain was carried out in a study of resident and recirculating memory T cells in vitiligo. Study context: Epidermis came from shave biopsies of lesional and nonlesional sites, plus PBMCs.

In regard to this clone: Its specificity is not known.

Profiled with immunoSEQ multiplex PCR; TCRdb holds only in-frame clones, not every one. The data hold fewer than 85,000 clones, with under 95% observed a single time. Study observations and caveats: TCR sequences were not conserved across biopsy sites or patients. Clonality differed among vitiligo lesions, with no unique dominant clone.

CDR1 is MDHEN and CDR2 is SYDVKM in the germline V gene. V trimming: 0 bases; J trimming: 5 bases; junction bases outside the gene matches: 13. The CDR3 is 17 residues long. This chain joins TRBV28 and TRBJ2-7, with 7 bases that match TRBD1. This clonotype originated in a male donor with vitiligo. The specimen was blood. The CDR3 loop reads CASSLWVVGGEIDEQYF. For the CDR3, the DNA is TGTGCCAGCAGTTTATGGGTCGTAGGGGGCGAGATCGACGAGCAGTACTTC.